Shown below are 15 T cell receptor beta chains from a single sample sequenced in a study of identical twins. TCRdb ran MiXCR on the 5' RACE reads and lists one entry per CDR3 protein. The sample comprises roughly 770,000 distinct CDR3 sequences, 15% to 20% of which are singletons, and over 10% rests with the top ten. The same specimen was also included in a second study, on T cells expressing NK-cell markers.

Sequences were obtained from PBMCs. These receptors were obtained from a woman between 18 and 29 years old in good health.

This clonotype was detected a few times. J is TRBJ2-1 and V is TRBV12-3 or TRBV12-4, with no clear D. The V end was cut by 3 bases, the J end by 3 bases, with 12 bases between. The CDR3 spans 15 residues. The CDR3 region is CASSLNGGFYNEQFF. CDR3 sequence (DNA): TGTGCCAGCAGTTTGAATGGTGGGTTCTACAATGAGCAGTTCTTC.

V gene TRBV12-3 or TRBV12-4 combines with J gene TRBJ1-1; D remains ambiguous. The CDR3 extends over 12 amino acids. Between the trimmed V and J ends, which lost 3 bases and 4 bases, there was a span of 6 bases. The CDR3 DNA reads as TGTGCCAGCAGTTTGCCGATCACTGAAGCTTTCTTT. It translates to CASSLPITEAFF.

Points on this clonotype: Sequence at one end of the junction differs from germline and may be a read error. The chain uses TRBV20-1 and TRBJ2-5; tentatively, D is TRBD1 (6 bases). CDR1 is DFQATT, CDR2 SNEGSKA, per germline (reference sequence). This CDR3 contains 14 residues. CDR3 sequence: CSTRARDIQETQYF. CDR3 DNA sequence: TGCAGTACTAGGGCCCGGGACATCCAAGAGACCCAGTACTTC.

At least ten counts were recorded for this clonotype. The chain couples TRBV5-5 to TRBJ2-1, with 12 bases lining up with TRBD2. With 1 base clipped from V and 6 bases from J, the junction kept 2 bases outside the gene matches. The CDR3 has 15 residues. The germline V gene encodes CDR1 SGHKS and CDR2 YYEKEE (reference sequence). The CDR3 coding sequence is TGTGCCAGCAGCTTGCAACTAGCGGGAGGCAATGAGCAGTTCTTC. It codes for CASSLQLAGGNEQFF.

V usage is TRBV29-1 and J usage is TRBJ2-1; TRBD2 matches at 15 bases. The CDR3 is made up of 17 amino acids. The germline V gene encodes CDR1 SQVTM and CDR2 ANQGSEA. Germline trimming cut 6 bases from V and 7 bases from J; bases unmatched to any gene: 13. CDR3 sequence (DNA): TGCAGCGTCAGGCGGACTAGCGGGGGGGCGAGGGGGAATGAGCAGTTCTTC. This codes for CSVRRTSGGARGNEQFF.

The chain links TRBV25-1 to TRBJ1-6, with D hard to call. CDR1 MGHDK and CDR2 SYGVNS come from the germline V gene. The CDR3 is 12 amino acids. V was trimmed by 1 base and J by 9 bases, leaving 4 bases between them. As DNA, the CDR3 is TGTGCCAGCAGTGAATTCGGTTCACCCCTCCACTTT. Amino acids: CASSEFGSPLHF.

This clonotype was observed a handful of times. V gene TRBV12-3 or TRBV12-4 combines with J gene TRBJ1-1, with D possibly being TRBD1 (6 bases). CDR3 length equals 14 residues. Trimming shortened V by 10 bases and J by 6 bases, and 21 bases separated the two germline ends. The chain's CDR3 is CATHTQGQLAEAFF. The DNA for the CDR3 is TGTGCCACCCATACCCAGGGACAACTGGCTGAAGCTTTCTTT.

The sample holds a few counts of this clonotype. The V call is TRBV6-5, the J call TRBJ2-3; D gene unclear. V gave up 2 bases and J gave up 4 bases, with 10 bases separating them. There are 14 residues in the CDR3. CDR1 is MNHEY and CDR2 is SVGAGI in the germline V gene. Here the CDR3 reads CASSYQFRADTQYF. The CDR3 nucleotides read TGTGCCAGCAGTTACCAGTTCCGCGCAGATACGCAGTATTTT.

This chain links TRBV7-2 with TRBJ2-7; 7 nucleotides agree with TRBD2. With 2 bases clipped from V and 2 bases from J, the junction kept 6 bases outside the gene matches. Germline V gives CDR1 SGHTA, CDR2 FQGNSA. CDR3 length: 15 residues. The CDR3, as DNA: TGTGCCAGCAGCTTATACAAGCGGGGCGCCTACGAGCAGTACTTC. Translation: CASSLYKRGAYEQYF.

This clonotype came up a few times. This chain links TRBV11-2 with TRBJ1-1; 10 nucleotides match TRBD1. Unmatched junction bases numbered 8, after V lost 5 bases and J lost 2 bases. The CDR3 spans 16 residues. CDR1 SGHAT and CDR2 FQNNGV come from the germline V gene. CDR3 nucleotides: TGTGCCAGCAGCCCTAGACAGGGGGCCGCAAACACTGAAGCTTTCTTT. It specifies CASSPRQGAANTEAFF.

This chain links TRBV5-1 with TRBJ2-3; the D is unclear. Trimming pared 1 base from V and 4 bases from J, leaving 10 bases between. Germline CDR1 reads SGHRS; CDR2 reads YFSETQ. The CDR3 runs to 14 residues. For the CDR3, the DNA is TGCGCCAGCAGCTTGTTCCGGTCAGCAGATACGCAGTATTTT. Translating it yields CASSLFRSADTQYF.

Only a few counts were recorded for this clonotype. The rearrangement links TRBV24-1 to TRBJ2-2, with 9 bases aligning to TRBD1. Losses at the gene ends were 4 bases for V and 5 bases for J; bases not matched to a gene: 7. The CDR3 has 16 amino acids. Germline V gene lookup returns CDR1 KGHDR and CDR2 SFDVKD. CDR3 nucleotide sequence: TGTGCCACCAGTGACCCCGGACAGGGGTGGACCGGGGAGCTGTTTTTT. Protein: CATSDPGQGWTGELFF.

This clonotype has only one observation. This chain joins TRBV15 and TRBJ2-1, with 9 nucleotides matching TRBD2. In germline, CDR1 is LNHNV, CDR2 YYDKDF (reference sequence). The CDR3 loop spans 17 amino acids. Trimming removed 7 bases from V and 5 bases from J; junction bases left unmatched: 15. The CDR3, as DNA: TGTGCCACCAACCTTGAGGTAGCGGGGGCTCTTAACAATGAGCAGTTCTTC. This codes for CATNLEVAGALNNEQFF.

This chain uses TRBV29-1 with TRBJ2-7; 9 bases are shared with TRBD1. The V segment lost 6 bases and the J segment 7 bases; nucleotides outside the gene matches: 10. Germline V lookup: CDR1 SQVTM, CDR2 ANQGSEA. The CDR3 totals 13 residues. As DNA, the CDR3 is TGCAGCGTCGAAAGACAGGGGGGCTTGGAGCAGTACTTC. It codes for CSVERQGGLEQYF.

The chain couples TRBV14 to TRBJ2-2; a possible D gene is TRBD2 (6 bases). Germline V gives CDR1 SGHDN, CDR2 FVKESK. V was shortened by 0 bases and J by 8 bases, with 10 bases between the two germline ends. There are 14 residues in the CDR3. CDR3: CASSQDTGDGELFF. CDR3 in DNA: TGTGCCAGCAGCCAAGATACGGGGGATGGGGAGCTGTTTTTT. The full variable domain, in which reference TRBV14 and TRBJ2-2 provide the parts outside the CDR3, is EAGVTQFPSHSVIEKGQTVTLRCDPISGHDNLYWYRRVMGKEIKFLLHFVKESKQDESGMPNNRFLAERTGGTYSTLKVQPAELEDSGVYFCASSQDTGDGELFFGEGSRLTVL.